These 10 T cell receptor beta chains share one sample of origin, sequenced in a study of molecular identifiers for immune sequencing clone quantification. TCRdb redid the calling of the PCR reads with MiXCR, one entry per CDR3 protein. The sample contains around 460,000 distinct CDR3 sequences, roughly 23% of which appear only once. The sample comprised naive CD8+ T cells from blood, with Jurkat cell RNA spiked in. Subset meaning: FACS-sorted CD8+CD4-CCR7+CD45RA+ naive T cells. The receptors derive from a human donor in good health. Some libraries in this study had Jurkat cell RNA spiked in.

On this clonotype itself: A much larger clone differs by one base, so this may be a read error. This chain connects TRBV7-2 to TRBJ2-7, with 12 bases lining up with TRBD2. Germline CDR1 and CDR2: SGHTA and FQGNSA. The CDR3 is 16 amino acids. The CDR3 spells CASSRTSGERSYERYF. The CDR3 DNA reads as TGTGCCAGCAGCCGGACTAGCGGGGAACGGTCCTACGAGCGGTACTTC.

Here the CDR3 DNA reads TGTGCCAGCAGTCCGATCTGGGGCGCGTACTACTACGAGCAGTACTTC. This translates into CASSPIWGAYYYEQYF. V usage is TRBV27 and J usage is TRBJ2-7; D may be TRBD1 (5 bases). V was pared by 5 bases and J by 3 bases, with 20 bases between. The CDR3 sequence is 16 residues long. In germline, CDR1 is MNHEY, CDR2 SMNVEV (reference sequence).

The CDR3 loop is CASSSWGEETQYF. In DNA, the CDR3 is TGTGCCAGCAGCTCCTGGGGTGAGGAGACCCAGTACTTC. V usage is TRBV5-6 and J usage is TRBJ2-5, with D hard to call. Trimming left V 3 bases short and J 5 bases short, with 11 bases between. Germline CDR1 SGHDT, CDR2 YYEEEE. The CDR3 consists of 13 residues.

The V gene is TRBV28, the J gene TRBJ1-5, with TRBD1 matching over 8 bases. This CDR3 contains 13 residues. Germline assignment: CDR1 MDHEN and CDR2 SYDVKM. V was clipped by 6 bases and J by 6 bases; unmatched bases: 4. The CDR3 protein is CASSDRGGQPQHF. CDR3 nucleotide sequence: TGTGCCAGCAGCGACAGGGGCGGTCAGCCCCAGCATTTT.

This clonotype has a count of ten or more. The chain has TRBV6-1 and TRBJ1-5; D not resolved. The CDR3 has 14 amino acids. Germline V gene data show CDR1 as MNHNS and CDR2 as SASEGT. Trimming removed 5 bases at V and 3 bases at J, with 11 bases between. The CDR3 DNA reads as TGTGCCAGCAGTCTCTTGGACCCCAATCAGCCCCAGCATTTT. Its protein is CASSLLDPNQPQHF.

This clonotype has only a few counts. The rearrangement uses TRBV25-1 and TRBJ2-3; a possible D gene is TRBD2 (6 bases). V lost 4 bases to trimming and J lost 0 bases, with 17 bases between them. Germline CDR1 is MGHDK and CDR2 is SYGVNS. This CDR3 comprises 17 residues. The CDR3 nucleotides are TGTGCCAGCAGTGGGCGGGGCCCGACACATAGCACAGATACGCAGTATTTT. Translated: CASSGRGPTHSTDTQYF.

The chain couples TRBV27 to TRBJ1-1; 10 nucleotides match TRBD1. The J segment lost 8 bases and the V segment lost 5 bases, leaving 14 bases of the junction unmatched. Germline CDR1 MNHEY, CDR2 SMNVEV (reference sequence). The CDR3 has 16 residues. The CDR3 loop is CASSLRTGGVLGEAFF. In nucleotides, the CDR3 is TGTGCCAGCAGTCTTCGGACAGGGGGTGTCCTGGGCGAAGCTTTCTTT.

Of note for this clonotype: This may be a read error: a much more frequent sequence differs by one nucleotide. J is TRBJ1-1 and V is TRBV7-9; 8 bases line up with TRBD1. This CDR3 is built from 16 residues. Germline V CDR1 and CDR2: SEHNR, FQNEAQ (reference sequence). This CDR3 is CASSSVGTGANAEAFF. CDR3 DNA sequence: TGTGCCAGCAGCAGCGTTGGGACAGGTGCGAACGCTGAAGCTTTCTTT.

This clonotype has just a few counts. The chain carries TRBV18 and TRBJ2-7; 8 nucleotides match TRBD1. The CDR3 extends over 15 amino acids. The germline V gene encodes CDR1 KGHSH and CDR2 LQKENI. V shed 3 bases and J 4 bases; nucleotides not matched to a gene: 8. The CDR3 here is CASSPAGGPGYEQYF. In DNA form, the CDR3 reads TGTGCCAGCTCACCGGCAGGGGGCCCGGGGTACGAGCAGTACTTC.

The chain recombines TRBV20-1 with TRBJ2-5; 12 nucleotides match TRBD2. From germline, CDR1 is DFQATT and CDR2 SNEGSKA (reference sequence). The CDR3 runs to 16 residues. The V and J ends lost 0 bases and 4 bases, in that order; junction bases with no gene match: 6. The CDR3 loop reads CSARDPRTSGIETQYF. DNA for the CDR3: TGCAGTGCTAGAGATCCCAGGACTAGCGGGATAGAGACCCAGTACTTC.